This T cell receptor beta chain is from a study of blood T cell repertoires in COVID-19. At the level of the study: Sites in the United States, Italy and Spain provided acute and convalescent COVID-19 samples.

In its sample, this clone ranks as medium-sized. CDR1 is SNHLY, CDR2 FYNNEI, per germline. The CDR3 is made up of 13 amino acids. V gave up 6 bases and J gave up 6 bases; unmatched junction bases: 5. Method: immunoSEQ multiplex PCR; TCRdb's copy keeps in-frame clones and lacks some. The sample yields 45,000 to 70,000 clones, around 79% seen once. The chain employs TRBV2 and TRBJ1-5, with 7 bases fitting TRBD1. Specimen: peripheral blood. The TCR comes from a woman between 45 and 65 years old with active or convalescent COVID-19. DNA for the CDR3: TGTGCCAGCAGATGGGACAGATCTCAGCCCCAGCATTTT. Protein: CASRWDRSQPQHF. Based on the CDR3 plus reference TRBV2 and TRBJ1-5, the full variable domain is EPEVTQTPSHQVTQMGQEVILRCVPISNHLYFYWYRQILGQKVEFLVSFYNNEISEKSEIFDDQFSVERPDGSNFTLKIRSTKLEDSAMYFCASRWDRSQPQHFGDGTRLSIL.